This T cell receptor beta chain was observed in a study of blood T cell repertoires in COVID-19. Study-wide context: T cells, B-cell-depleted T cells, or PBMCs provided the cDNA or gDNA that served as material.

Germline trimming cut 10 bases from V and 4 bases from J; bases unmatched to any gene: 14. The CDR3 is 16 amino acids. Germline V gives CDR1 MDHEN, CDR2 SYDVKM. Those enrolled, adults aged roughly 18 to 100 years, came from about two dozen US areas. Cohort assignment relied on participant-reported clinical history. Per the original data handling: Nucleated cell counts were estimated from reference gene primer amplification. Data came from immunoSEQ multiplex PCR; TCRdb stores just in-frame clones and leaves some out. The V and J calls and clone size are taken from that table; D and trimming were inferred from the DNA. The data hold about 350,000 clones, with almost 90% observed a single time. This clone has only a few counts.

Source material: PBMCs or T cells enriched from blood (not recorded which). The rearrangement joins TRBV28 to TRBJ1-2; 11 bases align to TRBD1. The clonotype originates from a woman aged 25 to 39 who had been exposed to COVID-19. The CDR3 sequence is CAITGTGGHRGYGYTF. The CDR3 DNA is TGTGCCATAACCGGGACAGGGGGACACCGGGGCTATGGCTACACCTTC.